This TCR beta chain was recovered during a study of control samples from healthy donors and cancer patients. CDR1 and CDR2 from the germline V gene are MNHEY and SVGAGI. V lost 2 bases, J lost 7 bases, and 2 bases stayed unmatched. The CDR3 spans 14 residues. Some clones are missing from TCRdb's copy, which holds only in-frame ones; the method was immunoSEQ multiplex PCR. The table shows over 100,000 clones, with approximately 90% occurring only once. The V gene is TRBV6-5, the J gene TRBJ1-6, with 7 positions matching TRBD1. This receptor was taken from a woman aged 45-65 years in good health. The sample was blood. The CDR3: CASSYQGGNSPLHF. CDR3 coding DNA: TGTGCCAGCAGTTACCAGGGGGGAAATTCACCCCTCCACTTT.